The rows below give T cell receptor beta chains drawn from one sample of a study of CD8+ T cells in alopecia areata. Assay: immunoSEQ multiplex PCR; the TCRdb copy retains only in-frame clones and omits some. The sample carries about 180,000 clones, 67% recorded once. The specimen comprised CD8+ T cells sorted from blood, sampled at week 0. These receptors were taken from a human donor with alopecia areata. Each CDR3 is given with its conserved first and last residue. D genes are given only for firm matches. For some rows the clone size is stated as once, few or many, or as a class when expanded; others skip it.

clone_size j_call d_call v_call cdr3_nt cdr3_aa
NA TRBJ1-1 NA TRBV19 TGTGCCAGTAGTCTTACCTTTTGGGGGGTAACTGAAGCTTTCTTT CASSLTFWGVTEAFF
NA TRBJ1-1 NA TRBV13 TGTGCCAGCAGGGGAGGGTCCACTGAAGCTTTCTTT CASRGGSTEAFF
once TRBJ2-7 TRBD1 TRBV23-1 TGCGCCAGCAGTCAATCGGGGACAGACGAGCAGTACTTC CASSQSGTDEQYF
NA TRBJ1-1 NA TRBV4-2 TGTGCCAGTAGCGGGACTGAAGCTTTCTTT CASSGTEAFF
NA TRBJ2-7 TRBD1 TRBV13 TGTGCCAGCAGCCTAGGGACAGGGGTTTCCTACGAGCAGTACTTC CASSLGTGVSYEQYF
NA TRBJ1-2 NA TRBV2 TGTGCCACGGCAGGGTATGGCTACACCTTC CATAGYGYTF
once TRBJ1-2 NA TRBV5-6 TGTGCCAGCAGCACCGGACGGAATGGCTACACCTTC CASSTGRNGYTF
few TRBJ1-2 NA TRBV29-1 TGCAGCGTTGAAGATCTGGGGTATCGGGATGGCTACACCTTC CSVEDLGYRDGYTF
NA TRBJ1-1 NA TRBV29-1 TGCAGCGTTTCCTTCGGCACTGAAGCTTTCTTT CSVSFGTEAFF
once TRBJ2-1 NA TRBV7-9 TGTGCCAGCAGCGGAGGTCGGGGCGGGCCATACAATGAGCAGTTCTTC CASSGGRGGPYNEQFF
NA TRBJ1-2 NA TRBV30 TGTGCCTGGAGAGGCCCAGAGATCTATGGCTACACCTTC CAWRGPEIYGYTF
few TRBJ2-1 NA TRBV10-3 TGTGCCATCAGTGAGACCGACGGCTACAATGAGCAGTTCTTC CAISETDGYNEQFF
few TRBJ1-1 TRBD1 TRBV19 TGTGCCAGTAGTATGGGGACAGGGGCCATCGATGAAGCTTTCTTT CASSMGTGAIDEAFF
NA TRBJ2-7 TRBD2 TRBV18 TGTGCCAGCTTACCCTACCCGGGACTAGCGTCCTCCTACGAGCAGTACTTC CASLPYPGLASSYEQYF
few TRBJ2-3 NA TRBV30 TGTGCCTGGACAGGGGATTCCACAGATACGCAGTATTTT CAWTGDSTDTQYF
NA TRBJ2-1 TRBD2 TRBV29-1 TGCAGCGTGGAGCGGGGGGATTTGGGTGAGCAGTTCTTC CSVERGDLGEQFF
NA TRBJ2-2 NA TRBV13 TGTGCCAGCAGCGAAGGGAGACGGACCGGGGAGCTGTTTTTT CASSEGRRTGELFF
NA TRBJ2-7 TRBD1 TRBV27 TGTGCCAGCAGTTTAGGACAGGGGGCGCGCTACGAGCAGTACTTC CASSLGQGARYEQYF
NA TRBJ2-4 TRBD2 TRBV2 TGTGCCAGCAGCACTCCACGGGGGGAGGGGGCCAAAAACATTCAGTACTTC CASSTPRGEGAKNIQYF
few TRBJ1-3 NA TRBV15 TGTGCCACCAGCACCAGGACAGTCCTCTCTGGAAACACCATATATTTT CATSTRTVLSGNTIYF